This entry lists 24 T cell receptor beta chains sequenced from one sample in a study of T cells in Graves' hyperthyroidism and ophthalmopathy. Amplification yielded TCR beta CDR3 regions, with RNA transcripts as the source. Carried out on the TCR CDR3, a first-round RT-PCR used the HTBI primer set. MiXCR, run by TCRdb on the multiplex PCR reads, gives a single entry per CDR3 protein. The repertoire holds around 190,000 distinct CDR3 sequences, with approximately 15% as singletons. Sequencing used blood. Source of these receptors: a woman aged 45 to 65 with Graves' hyperthyroidism.

This clonotype was seen ten or more times. The gene calls are TRBV20-1 and TRBJ2-1; 9 bases are a match to TRBD2. J lost 9 bases, V lost 5 bases, and 11 bases had no gene match. The CDR3 extends over 14 amino acids. Germline CDR1 DFQATT, CDR2 SNEGSKA (reference sequence). The CDR3 here is CSADSRGGAGEQFF. In DNA, the CDR3 is TGCAGTGCTGACTCGCGCGGGGGGGCCGGTGAGCAGTTCTTC.

For the CDR3, the DNA is TGTGCCAGCAGCGTAACAGGGAGTAGCGACGGGCAGTACTTC. Translated: CASSVTGSSDGQYF. The V call is TRBV28, the J call TRBJ2-7, with D maybe TRBD1 (6 bases). The V gene's germline CDR1 is MDHEN and CDR2 SYDVKM. Trimming removed 6 bases from V and 9 bases from J, with 21 bases in between. The CDR3 sequence is 14 residues long.

The chain uses TRBV4-3 and TRBJ2-2; 9 bases are shared with TRBD1. This CDR3 comprises 20 residues. Trimming took 2 bases from V and 3 from J; bases not matched to a gene: 16. Germline CDR1 is LGHNA and CDR2 is YSLEER. This CDR3 is CASSQSVTSDRGIYTGELFF. The CDR3, as DNA: TGCGCCAGCAGCCAATCGGTTACCTCGGACAGGGGAATTTACACCGGGGAGCTGTTTTTT.

This clonotype has only a few counts. V is TRBV3-1 and J is TRBJ1-3; D is unclear. Between the trimmed V and J ends, which lost 0 bases and 0 bases, there was a span of 12 bases. The CDR3 is 17 residues long. Germline V lookup: CDR1 LGHDT, CDR2 YNNKEL (reference sequence). CDR3 coding DNA: TGTGCCAGCAGCCAAGATCCCCAGACCTACTCTGGAAACACCATATATTTT. Protein: CASSQDPQTYSGNTIYF.

This clonotype occurred once. This rearrangement joins TRBV20-1 to TRBJ2-4; D ambiguous. Trimming cost V 0 bases and J 0 bases, with 12 bases left between them. CDR3 length: 16 residues. CDR1 is DFQATT, CDR2 SNEGSKA, per germline (reference sequence). The CDR3 region has the DNA TGCAGTGCTAGAGAGTGGGAAACCCTAGCCAAAAACATTCAGTACTTC. Protein product: CSAREWETLAKNIQYF.

The table lists this clonotype with many counts. This chain uses TRBV28 with TRBJ2-7, with a tentative D call TRBD1 (6 bases). This CDR3 region has 17 residues. The germline CDR1 and CDR2 sequences are MDHEN and SYDVKM. V was shortened by 1 base and J by 7 bases, with 23 bases between the two germline ends. DNA of the CDR3: TGTGCCAGCAGTTTATTGGGGGCCCCCAGGGCTAAATTTGAGCAGTACTTC. As protein: CASSLLGAPRAKFEQYF.

This clonotype was picked up many times. The V and J genes are TRBV5-1 and TRBJ1-2; D ambiguous. CDR1 is SGHRS, CDR2 YFSETQ, per germline. With 1 base removed from V and 6 bases from J, the gap between germline ends came to 13 bases. The CDR3 is 14 amino acids. The CDR3 reads CASSLRTRVNGYTF. The CDR3 DNA follows: TGCGCCAGCAGCTTGAGGACCCGAGTGAATGGCTACACCTTC. Using reference TRBV5-1 and TRBJ1-2 for the parts outside the CDR3, the full variable domain is KAGVTQTPRYLIKTRGQQVTLSCSPISGHRSVSWYQQTPGQGLQFLFEYFSETQRNKGNFPGRFSGRQFSNSRSEMNVSTLELGDSALYLCASSLRTRVNGYTFGSGTRLTVV.

At least ten counts were recorded for this clonotype. The V call is TRBV4-1, the J call TRBJ2-2, with TRBD2 as a possible D gene (5 bases). V was trimmed by 1 base and J by 5 bases, leaving 14 bases between them. The CDR3 has 16 residues. In germline, CDR1 is MGHRA, CDR2 YSYEKL. The DNA of the CDR3 is TGCGCCAGCAGCCAAGTAAGGGTCGGGGTGACCGGGGAGCTGTTTTTT. Amino acids: CASSQVRVGVTGELFF.

This clonotype was observed at least ten times. This chain uses TRBV5-1 with TRBJ2-1; 10 bases agree with TRBD2. CDR1 SGHRS and CDR2 YFSETQ come from the germline V gene. The CDR3 is 14 amino acids. The V and J ends lost 2 bases and 7 bases, in that order; junction bases with no gene match: 3. The CDR3 DNA follows: TGCGCCAGCAGCTTAAGCGGGGGGGGGAATGAGCAGTTCTTC. Translating it yields CASSLSGGGNEQFF.

As DNA, the CDR3 is TGTGCCAGCAGCTCCTTCAGGGTTAGCTCCTACAATGAGCAGTTCTTC. Residues: CASSSFRVSSYNEQFF. This chain uses TRBV9 with TRBJ2-1, with D possibly being TRBD1 (5 bases). The V gene's germline CDR1 is SGDLS and CDR2 YYNGEE. This CDR3 region has 16 residues. V was clipped by 4 bases and J by 0 bases, with 14 bases between them.

Ten or more counts support this clonotype. This sequence joins TRBV28 and TRBJ2-7, with D perhaps matching TRBD1 or TRBD2 (5 bases each). Trimming stripped 7 bases from V and 3 bases from J, with 22 bases between. The germline gives CDR1 MDHEN, CDR2 SYDVKM. The CDR3 consists of 16 residues. This CDR3 reads CASTARDPGPIYEQYF. As DNA, the CDR3 is TGTGCCAGCACCGCCCGGGACCCTGGACCGATCTACGAGCAGTACTTC.

This clonotype has at least ten counts. The genes are TRBV20-1 and TRBJ2-2; 8 nucleotides agree with TRBD1. The CDR3 runs 14 residues. Trimming took 6 bases from V and 2 from J; bases not matched to a gene: 5. The germline CDR1 and CDR2 sequences are DFQATT and SNEGSKA (reference sequence). CDR3 protein: CSAPGGVNTGELFF. The CDR3 DNA reads as TGCAGTGCGCCAGGGGGCGTAAACACCGGGGAGCTGTTTTTT.

This clonotype was found many times. The V and J genes are TRBV14 and TRBJ1-3; possibly TRBD1 for D (6 bases). Germline V gene data show CDR1 as SGHDN and CDR2 as FVKESK. Trimming cost V 4 bases and J 2 bases, with 12 bases left between them. This CDR3 is built from 15 residues. CDR3 amino acids: CASSLNWDTGNTIYF. CDR3 nucleotide sequence: TGTGCCAGCAGCCTAAACTGGGACACTGGAAACACCATATATTTT.

This clonotype was counted ten times or more. J is TRBJ2-1 and V is TRBV18; TRBD1 matches at 9 bases. The CDR3 loop spans 16 amino acids. With V trimmed by 2 bases and J by 6 bases, 8 bases remained unmatched. Germline loops: CDR1 KGHSH, CDR2 LQKENI. The CDR3 loop reads CASSPTQGASRNEQFF. DNA of the CDR3: TGTGCCAGCTCACCAACACAGGGGGCGAGTCGCAATGAGCAGTTCTTC.

The sample holds many counts of this clonotype. This sequence joins TRBV7-9 and TRBJ2-7; 8 bases fit TRBD1. The trim removed 6 bases at V and 2 bases at J, leaving 12 bases unmatched. The CDR3 has 16 residues. Germline-derived CDR1 and CDR2 are SEHNR and FQNEAQ (reference sequence). For the CDR3, the DNA is TGTGCCAGCAGTACCCCCGGGACAGGTAATACCTACGAGCAGTACTTC. Protein product: CASSTPGTGNTYEQYF.

This clonotype was counted many times. The chain recombines TRBV5-1 with TRBJ2-3, with unresolved D. CDR3 length: 15 amino acids. V lost 0 bases to trimming and J lost 2 bases, with 10 bases between them. Germline V CDR1 and CDR2: SGHRS, YFSETQ. The CDR3 bases are TGCGCCAGCAGCTTGGGCGGATCCCCCACAGATACGCAGTATTTT. Protein sequence: CASSLGGSPTDTQYF.

This clonotype has ten or more counts. The J gene is TRBJ1-1, the V gene TRBV24-1, with D unresolved. Trimming pared 5 bases from V and 0 bases from J, leaving 9 bases between. Germline V gives CDR1 KGHDR, CDR2 SFDVKD. This CDR3 has 14 residues. CDR3 DNA: TGTGCCACCAGTGGGCGGGGTATGAACACTGAAGCTTTCTTT. As protein: CATSGRGMNTEAFF.

With regard to this clonotype: This may arise from a read error, as a much more abundant clone is one base away. V usage is TRBV7-9 and J usage is TRBJ1-5; D is perhaps TRBD1 (6 bases). CDR3 length equals 15 residues. With 8 bases removed from V and 3 bases from J, the gap between germline ends came to 17 bases. CDR1 and CDR2 from the germline V gene are SEHNR and FQNEAQ (reference sequence). The CDR3 spells CASGSGGGPNQPQHF. The CDR3 DNA reads TGTGCCAGCGGCTCCGGGGGGGGGCCCAATCAGCCCCAGCATTTT.

This clonotype was observed at least ten times. This sequence joins TRBV5-1 and TRBJ2-4; perhaps TRBD1 as D (6 bases). This CDR3 contains 12 residues. Trimming took off 7 bases at V and 7 bases at J, with 12 bases between the two ends. Germline CDR1 SGHRS, CDR2 YFSETQ. CDR3 DNA sequence: TGCGCCAGCCAGGGGTTTCAGAACATTCAGTACTTC. Its translation is CASQGFQNIQYF.

The chain combines TRBV4-1 with TRBJ1-1; no clear D. Germline-derived CDR1 and CDR2 are MGHRA and YSYEKL. V was clipped by 1 base and J by 1 base, with 13 bases between them. This CDR3 has 16 amino acids. DNA of the CDR3: TGCGCCAGCAGCCAAGGCCCCGCGAAGAGGAACACTGAAGCTTTCTTT. Amino acids: CASSQGPAKRNTEAFF.

There are many counts of this clonotype. This sequence joins TRBV27 and TRBJ1-1; 9 bases are a match to TRBD1. Trimming at V came to 3 bases and at J to 4 bases, leaving 12 bases not matched to a gene. CDR3 size: 17 residues. Germline values: CDR1 MNHEY, CDR2 SMNVEV (reference sequence). The CDR3 sequence is CASSLGLLRDRATEAFF. For the CDR3, the DNA is TGTGCCAGCAGTTTGGGGCTTCTCCGGGACAGGGCCACTGAAGCTTTCTTT.

The sample holds a few counts of this clonotype. The chain recombines TRBV10-3 with TRBJ1-3; tentative D call: TRBD1 (5 bases). This CDR3 has 14 residues. V was clipped by 7 bases and J by 0 bases, with 10 bases between them. Looked up from germline, CDR1 is ENHRY and CDR2 is SYGVKD. CDR3 sequence: CAIKQEFSGNTIYF. In DNA form, the CDR3 reads TGTGCCATCAAACAGGAGTTCTCTGGAAACACCATATATTTT.

This chain connects TRBV6-1 to TRBJ2-2; D remains unclear. Between the trimmed V and J ends, which lost 3 bases and 3 bases, there was a span of 8 bases. This CDR3 is built from 14 residues. Germline-derived CDR1 and CDR2 are MNHNS and SASEGT. The CDR3: CASSETGDTGELFF. In nucleotides, the CDR3 is TGTGCCAGCAGTGAGACGGGTGACACCGGGGAGCTGTTTTTT.

This clonotype was seen just once. J is TRBJ1-1 and V is TRBV6-2 or TRBV6-3, with 7 positions matching TRBD1. Germline lookup yields CDR1 MNHEY and CDR2 SVGEGT. J gave up 4 bases and V 6 bases, and 8 bases lay outside the gene matches. The CDR3 is 14 amino acids. The CDR3, as DNA: TGTGCCAGCAGACGACAGGGATCGCGCACTGAAGCTTTCTTT. This sequence encodes CASRRQGSRTEAFF.